These 14 T cell receptor beta chains came from one sample sequenced in a study of T-cell memory formation after mild COVID-19. MiXCR, applied by TCRdb to the 5' RACE reads, yields one record per CDR3 protein. Of around 200,000 distinct CDR3 sequences in the sample, about 18% were seen once. Sample: PBMCs or a T cell subset sorted from them (not recorded which). The receptors here all came from a man between 18 and 35 years old who had mild COVID-19 (a few samples of this study predate the infection). Cell type and time point are not known.

The rearrangement links TRBV5-1 to TRBJ2-2; D is possibly TRBD2 (6 bases). This CDR3 comprises 15 residues. V gave up 4 bases and J gave up 2 bases, with 12 bases separating them. Per the germline V gene, CDR1 is SGHRS and CDR2 is YFSETQ. Written as DNA, the CDR3 is TGCGCCAGCAGCCGGAGTAGCGGCAACACCGGGGAGCTGTTTTTT. Its protein product is CASSRSSGNTGELFF.

This sequence joins TRBV5-1 and TRBJ1-2, with TRBD1 as a possible D gene (6 bases). This CDR3 is 17 amino acids long. The germline CDR1 and CDR2 sequences are SGHRS and YFSETQ. The V gene lost 4 bases and the J gene lost 7 bases, with 26 bases spanning the gap. The CDR3 DNA reads as TGCGCCAGCAGCCCCGGTCTCACCCGCGTTGCAGGGGTTGGCTACACCTTC. It codes for CASSPGLTRVAGVGYTF.

A few counts support this clonotype. V usage is TRBV4-2 and J usage is TRBJ1-4, with 12 positions matching TRBD1. The CDR3 covers 18 residues. CDR1 and CDR2 from the germline V gene are LGHNA and YNFKEQ. V trimming: 0 bases; J trimming: 5 bases; junction bases outside the gene matches: 7. The CDR3 loop is CASSQDSGQGALNEKLFF. For the CDR3, the DNA is TGTGCCAGCAGCCAAGATTCGGGACAGGGGGCTCTGAATGAAAAACTGTTTTTT.

This clonotype occurred a few times. CDR3 sequence (DNA): TGTGCCAGCAGCGTAAAAGCGGGGGGGACCGGGGAGCTGTTTTTT. The encoded protein is CASSVKAGGTGELFF. J is TRBJ2-2 and V is TRBV9; TRBD2 aligns across 10 bases. CDR3 length equals 15 residues. CDR1 and CDR2 from the germline V gene are SGDLS and YYNGEE. After removal of 1 base from V and 5 bases from J, the junction contained 2 bases not matched to a gene. Supplemented by reference TRBV9 and TRBJ2-2, the full variable domain reads DSGVTQTPKHLITATGQRVTLRCSPRSGDLSVYWYQQSLDQGLQFLIQYYNGEERAKGNILERFSAQQFPDLHSELNLSSLELGDSALYFCASSVKAGGTGELFFGEGSRLTVL.

The chain has TRBV5-4 and TRBJ2-5; TRBD1 aligns across 7 bases. Trimming at V came to 5 bases and at J to 2 bases, leaving 6 bases not matched to a gene. The CDR3 is 14 residues long. Germline V gene data show CDR1 as SGHNT and CDR2 as YYREEE (reference sequence). CDR3 sequence: CASSLRGPQETQYF. CDR3 DNA: TGTGCCAGCAGTCTAAGGGGGCCGCAAGAGACCCAGTACTTC.

This clonotype was seen a few times. The rearrangement joins TRBV2 to TRBJ1-2; weak D call: TRBD1 (6 bases). This CDR3 has 15 amino acids. V gave up 5 bases and J gave up 0 bases, with 13 bases separating them. Germline-derived CDR1 and CDR2 are SNHLY and FYNNEI. CDR3 bases: TGTGCCAGCAGTTCACAGGGCCCGGCTAACTATGGCTACACCTTC. It encodes CASSSQGPANYGYTF.

This clonotype appeared a few times. The rearrangement joins TRBV5-6 to TRBJ1-1; D is possibly TRBD1 (5 bases). The length of the CDR3 is 13 residues. V lost 7 bases, J lost 2 bases, and 12 bases lay in between. Germline CDR1 SGHDT, CDR2 YYEEEE. The CDR3 DNA reads as TGTGCCAGCGAACCGGGACCCAACACTGAAGCTTTCTTT. Its translation: CASEPGPNTEAFF.

This clonotype is classed as medium-sized. This sequence joins TRBV5-1 and TRBJ2-2, with D perhaps TRBD1 (6 bases). The germline V gene has CDR1 SGHRS and CDR2 YFSETQ. The V gene lost 1 base and the J gene lost 4 bases, with 14 bases spanning the gap. This CDR3 is built from 16 residues. The chain's CDR3 is CASSLLQGSITGELFF. CDR3 nucleotides: TGCGCCAGCAGCTTGCTCCAGGGGTCAATCACCGGGGAGCTGTTTTTT. The full variable domain, completed using reference TRBV5-1 and TRBJ2-2, is KAGVTQTPRYLIKTRGQQVTLSCSPISGHRSVSWYQQTPGQGLQFLFEYFSETQRNKGNFPGRFSGRQFSNSRSEMNVSTLELGDSALYLCASSLLQGSITGELFFGEGSRLTVL.

This clonotype was observed a few times. This chain links TRBV6-5 with TRBJ2-5, with D perhaps TRBD1 or TRBD2 (6 bases each). The germline CDR1 and CDR2 sequences are MNHEY and SVGAGI. The ends were cut back, 6 bases at V and 4 bases at J, with 12 bases in the middle. The CDR3 has 13 amino acids. CDR3 sequence reads: CASRSWGAETQYF. The DNA of the CDR3 is TGTGCCAGCAGATCTTGGGGGGCAGAGACCCAGTACTTC.

This clonotype was seen only a few times. V and J are TRBV7-7 and TRBJ2-7, with TRBD1 identical over 10 bases. The CDR3 sequence is 18 residues long. Germline lookup yields CDR1 SSHAT and CDR2 FNYEAQ (reference sequence). The CDR3 DNA follows: TGTGCTAGCAGCTTATCTCGGGGGGGACAGGGGCCGGTCTACGAGCAGTACGTC. Translating it yields CASSLSRGGQGPVYEQYV.

The CDR3 region is CASSLGAGDYEQYV. The CDR3 DNA is TGCGCCAGCAGCTTGGGGGCCGGCGACTACGAGCAGTACGTC. The chain links TRBV5-1 to TRBJ2-7; D uncertain. CDR3 length: 14 residues. V was trimmed by 0 bases and J by 3 bases, leaving 10 bases between them. Germline values: CDR1 SGHRS, CDR2 YFSETQ.

Comments on this clonotype: One junction end disagrees with the germline gene, perhaps due to a read error. The chain carries TRBV5-1 and TRBJ2-3, with 10 bases identical to TRBD2. Per the germline V gene, CDR1 is SGHRS and CDR2 is YFSETQ. This CDR3 comprises 16 residues. The CDR3 protein is CASRLGSGGRPDTQYF. The DNA for the CDR3 is TGCGCCAGCAGGTTGGGTAGCGGGGGGCGGCCAGATACGCAGTATTTT.

V usage is TRBV28 and J usage is TRBJ2-2; 11 bases are shared with TRBD1. Per the germline V gene, CDR1 is MDHEN and CDR2 is SYDVKM. CDR3 length: 15 amino acids. Trimming at V came to 4 bases and at J to 3 bases, leaving 1 base not matched to a gene. CDR3 in DNA: TGTGCCAGCAGTTCGGGACAGGGGGACACCGGGGAGCTGTTTTTT. Residues: CASSSGQGDTGELFF.

V gene TRBV5-5 combines with J gene TRBJ1-5; 7 bases match TRBD1. The V gene's germline CDR1 is SGHKS and CDR2 YYEKEE (reference sequence). The trim removed 4 bases at V and 9 bases at J, leaving 7 bases unmatched. The length of the CDR3 is 13 residues. The CDR3 sequence: CASSPGGGRPQHF. Here the CDR3 DNA reads TGTGCCAGCAGCCCAGGGGGGGGGCGGCCCCAGCATTTT.